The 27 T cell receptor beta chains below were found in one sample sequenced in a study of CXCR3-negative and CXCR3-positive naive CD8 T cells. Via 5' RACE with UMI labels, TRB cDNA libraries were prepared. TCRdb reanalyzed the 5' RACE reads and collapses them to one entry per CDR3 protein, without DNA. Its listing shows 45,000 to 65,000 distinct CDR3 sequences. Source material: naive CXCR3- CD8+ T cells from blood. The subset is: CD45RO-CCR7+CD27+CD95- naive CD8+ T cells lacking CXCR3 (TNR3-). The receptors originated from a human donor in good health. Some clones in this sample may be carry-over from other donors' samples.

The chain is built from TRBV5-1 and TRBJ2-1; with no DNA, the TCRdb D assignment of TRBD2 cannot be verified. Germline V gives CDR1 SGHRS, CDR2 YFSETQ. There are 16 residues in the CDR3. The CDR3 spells CASSWTSGGVYNEQFF.

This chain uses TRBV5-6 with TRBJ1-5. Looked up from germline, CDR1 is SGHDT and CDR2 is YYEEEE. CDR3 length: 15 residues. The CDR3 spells CASSTQNYSNQPQHF.

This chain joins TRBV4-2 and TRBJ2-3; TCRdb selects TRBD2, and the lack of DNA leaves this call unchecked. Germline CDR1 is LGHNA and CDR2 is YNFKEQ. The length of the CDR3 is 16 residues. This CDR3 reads CASSHISGGSTDTQYF.

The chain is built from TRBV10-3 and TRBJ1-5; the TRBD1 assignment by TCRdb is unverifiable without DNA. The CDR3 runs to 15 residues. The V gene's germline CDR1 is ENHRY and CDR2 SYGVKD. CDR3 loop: CAISDPGTGGQPQHF.

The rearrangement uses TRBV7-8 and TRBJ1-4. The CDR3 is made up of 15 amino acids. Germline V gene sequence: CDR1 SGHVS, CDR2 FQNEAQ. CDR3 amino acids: CASSLWFATNEKLFF.

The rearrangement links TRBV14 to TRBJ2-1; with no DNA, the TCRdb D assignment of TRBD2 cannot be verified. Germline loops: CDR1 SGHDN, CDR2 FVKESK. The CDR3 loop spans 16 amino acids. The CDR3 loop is CASSHQTSGLWYEQFF.

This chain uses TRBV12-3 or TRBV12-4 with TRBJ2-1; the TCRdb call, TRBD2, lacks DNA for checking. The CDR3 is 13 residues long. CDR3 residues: CASSLDWENEQFF.

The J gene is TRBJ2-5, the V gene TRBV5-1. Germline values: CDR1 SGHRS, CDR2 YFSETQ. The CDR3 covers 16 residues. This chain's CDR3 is CASSPAPEEIQETQYF.

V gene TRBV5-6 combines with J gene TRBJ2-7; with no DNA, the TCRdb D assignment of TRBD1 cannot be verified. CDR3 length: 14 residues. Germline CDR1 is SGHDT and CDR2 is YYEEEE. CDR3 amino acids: CASSSPGGAGEQYF.

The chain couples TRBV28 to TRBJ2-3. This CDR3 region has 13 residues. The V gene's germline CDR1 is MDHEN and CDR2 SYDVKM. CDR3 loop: CASSLSGTDTQYF.

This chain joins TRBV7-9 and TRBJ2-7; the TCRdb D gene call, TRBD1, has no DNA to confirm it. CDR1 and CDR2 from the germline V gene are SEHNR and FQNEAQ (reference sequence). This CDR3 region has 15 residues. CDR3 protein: CASSFFGQGEYEQYF.

CDR3 amino acids: CASSIDTYRDGYTF. The chain couples TRBV19 to TRBJ1-2; the D gene TCRdb calls, TRBD1, cannot be checked with no DNA. The germline V gene encodes CDR1 LNHDA and CDR2 SQIVND (reference sequence). The CDR3 covers 14 residues.

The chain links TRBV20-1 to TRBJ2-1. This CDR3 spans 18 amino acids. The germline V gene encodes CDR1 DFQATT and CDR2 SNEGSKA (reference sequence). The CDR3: CSARASAIFRVSYNEQFF.

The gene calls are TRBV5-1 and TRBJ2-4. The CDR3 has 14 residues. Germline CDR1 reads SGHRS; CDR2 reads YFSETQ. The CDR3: CASSFGGAKNIQYF.

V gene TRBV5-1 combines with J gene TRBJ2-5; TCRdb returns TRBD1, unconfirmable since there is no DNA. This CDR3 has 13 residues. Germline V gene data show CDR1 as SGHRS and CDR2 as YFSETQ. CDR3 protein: CASSLLGTETQYF.

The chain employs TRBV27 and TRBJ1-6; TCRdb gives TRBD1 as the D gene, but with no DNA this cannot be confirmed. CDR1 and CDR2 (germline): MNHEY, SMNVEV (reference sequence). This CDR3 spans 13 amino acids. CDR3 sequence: CASSLTQGSPLHF.

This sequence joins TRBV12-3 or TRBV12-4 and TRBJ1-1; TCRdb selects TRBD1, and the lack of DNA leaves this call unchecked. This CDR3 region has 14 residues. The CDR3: CASSPDRAYTEAFF.

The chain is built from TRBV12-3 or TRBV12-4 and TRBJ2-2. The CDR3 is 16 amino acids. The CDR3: CASSLQRPANTGELFF.

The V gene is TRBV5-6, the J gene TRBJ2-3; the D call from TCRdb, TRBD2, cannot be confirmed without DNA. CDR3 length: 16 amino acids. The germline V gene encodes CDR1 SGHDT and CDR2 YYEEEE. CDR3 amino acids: CASSLALGPFQDTQYF.

The chain's CDR3 is CASISPIRYEQYF. V is TRBV6-2 or TRBV6-3 and J is TRBJ2-7. CDR1 is MNHEY and CDR2 is SVGEGT in the germline V gene. The CDR3 is 13 amino acids.

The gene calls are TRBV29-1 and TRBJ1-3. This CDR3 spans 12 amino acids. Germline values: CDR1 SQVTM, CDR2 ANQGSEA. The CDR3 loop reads CSVVDGGNTIYF.

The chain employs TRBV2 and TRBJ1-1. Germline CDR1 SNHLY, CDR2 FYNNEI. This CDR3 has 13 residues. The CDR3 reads CASKRGGSTEAFF.

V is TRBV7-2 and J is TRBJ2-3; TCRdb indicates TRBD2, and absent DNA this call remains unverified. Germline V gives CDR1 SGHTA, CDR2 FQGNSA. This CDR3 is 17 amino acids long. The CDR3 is CASSERLAGASTDTQYF.

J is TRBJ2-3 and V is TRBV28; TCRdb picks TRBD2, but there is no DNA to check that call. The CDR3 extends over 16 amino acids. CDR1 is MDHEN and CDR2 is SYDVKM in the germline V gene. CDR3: CASSPRLAGEADTQYF.

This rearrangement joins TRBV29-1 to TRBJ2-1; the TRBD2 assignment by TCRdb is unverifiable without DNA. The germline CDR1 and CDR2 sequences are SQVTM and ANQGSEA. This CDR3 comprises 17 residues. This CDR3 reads CSVEKAGLSSSYNEQFF.

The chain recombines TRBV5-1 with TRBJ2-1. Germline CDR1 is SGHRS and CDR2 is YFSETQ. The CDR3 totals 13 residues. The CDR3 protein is CASSLDRGNEQFF. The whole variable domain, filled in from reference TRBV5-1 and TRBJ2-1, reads KAGVTQTPRYLIKTRGQQVTLSCSPISGHRSVSWYQQTPGQGLQFLFEYFSETQRNKGNFPGRFSGRQFSNSRSEMNVSTLELGDSALYLCASSLDRGNEQFFGPGTRLTVL.

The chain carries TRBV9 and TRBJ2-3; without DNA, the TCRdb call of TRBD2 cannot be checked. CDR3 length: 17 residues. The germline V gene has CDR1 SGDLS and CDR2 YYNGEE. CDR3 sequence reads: CASSAQQRTDSTDTQYF.